The clone carrying this T cell receptor (beta chain) was detected only a few times. The authors prepared the TCRbeta library with unique molecular identifiers. MiXCR was run by TCRdb on the PCR reads, yielding one entry per CDR3 protein. This sample has about 400,000 distinct CDR3 sequences, with roughly 22% found just once. These data belong to a study of T-cell reconstitution after alpha-beta-depleted transplantation in children. Deletions cut 5 bases from V and 4 bases from J, with 21 bases between. CDR1 is MNHNS and CDR2 is SASEGT in the germline V gene. The CDR3 extends over 17 amino acids. V and J are TRBV6-1 and TRBJ2-1; TRBD2 might be the D (7 bases). The input for sequencing was PBMCs from the stem cell graft donor, taken from the stem cell graft. The sequence derives from a human donor who donated a stem cell graft to a child with acute myeloid leukemia. This CDR3 reads CASSPDSRGGLYNEQFF. The CDR3 nucleotides read TGTGCCAGCAGTCCCGACAGTAGGGGGGGGCTTTACAATGAGCAGTTCTTC.